The present entry profiles one TCR beta chain with its context. The method was immunoSEQ multiplex PCR; TCRdb's version includes in-frame clones alone and lacks a portion of them. The sample shows 81,000 or so clones, 90% to 95% of them seen only once. The data were obtained in a study of Tregs in tolerant kidney transplant recipients. V shed 2 bases and J 7 bases; nucleotides not matched to a gene: 8. There are 15 residues in the CDR3. CDR1 LNHDA and CDR2 SQIVND come from the germline V gene (reference sequence). Recipients received nonmyeloablative bone marrow transplants from related graft donors, with transient mixed chimerism.

The TCR was taken from a human patient who received a combined kidney and bone marrow transplant. Some T cells may be the graft donor's. The V gene is TRBV19, the J gene TRBJ2-1; 7 positions agree with TRBD1. Sequencing was performed on CD4+ T cells from blood (PBMCs), taken 24 months after the transplant. The CDR3 nucleotides are TGTGCCAGTAGTATAACACAGGGGAGAAGGAATGAGCAGTTCTTC. Residues: CASSITQGRRNEQFF. Using reference TRBV19 and TRBJ2-1 for the parts outside the CDR3, the full variable domain is DGGITQSPKYLFRKEGQNVTLSCEQNLNHDAMYWYRQDPGQGLRLIYYSQIVNDFQKGDIAEGYSVSREKKESFPLTVTSAQKNPTAFYLCASSITQGRRNEQFFGPGTRLTVL.